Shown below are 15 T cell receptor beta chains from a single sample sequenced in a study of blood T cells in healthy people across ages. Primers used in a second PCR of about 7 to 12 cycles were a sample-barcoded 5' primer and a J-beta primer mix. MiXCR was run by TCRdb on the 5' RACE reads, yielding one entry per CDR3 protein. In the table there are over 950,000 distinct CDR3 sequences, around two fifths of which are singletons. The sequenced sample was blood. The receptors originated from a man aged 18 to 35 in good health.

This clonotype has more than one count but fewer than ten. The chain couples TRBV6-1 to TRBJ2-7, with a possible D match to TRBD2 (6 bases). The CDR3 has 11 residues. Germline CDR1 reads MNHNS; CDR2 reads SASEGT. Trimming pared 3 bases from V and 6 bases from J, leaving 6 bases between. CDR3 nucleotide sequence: TGTGCCAGCAGTGAGGGGGGCGAGCAGTACTTC. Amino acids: CASSEGGEQYF.

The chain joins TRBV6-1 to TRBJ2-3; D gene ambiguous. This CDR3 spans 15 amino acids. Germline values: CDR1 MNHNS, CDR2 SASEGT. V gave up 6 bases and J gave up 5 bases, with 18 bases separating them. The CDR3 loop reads CASSPSYTRKDTQYF. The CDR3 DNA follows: TGTGCCAGCAGCCCTTCATATACCCGAAAAGATACGCAGTATTTT.

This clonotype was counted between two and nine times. This CDR3 is CASSLNSGGKYNEQFF. In DNA, the CDR3 is TGTGCCAGCAGTTTAAATAGCGGGGGGAAATACAATGAGCAGTTCTTC. The rearrangement uses TRBV27 and TRBJ2-1, with 10 bases identical to TRBD2. Germline V gene lookup returns CDR1 MNHEY and CDR2 SMNVEV (reference sequence). The CDR3 extends over 16 amino acids. V was pared by 2 bases and J by 4 bases, with 5 bases of the junction left unmatched.

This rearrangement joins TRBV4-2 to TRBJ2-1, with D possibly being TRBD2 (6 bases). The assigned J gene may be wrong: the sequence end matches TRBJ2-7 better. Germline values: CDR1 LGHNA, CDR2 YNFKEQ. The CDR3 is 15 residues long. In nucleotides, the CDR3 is TGTGCCAGCAGCTCAATGGGGGGAAGGACCTACGAGCAGTACTTC. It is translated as CASSSMGGRTYEQYF.

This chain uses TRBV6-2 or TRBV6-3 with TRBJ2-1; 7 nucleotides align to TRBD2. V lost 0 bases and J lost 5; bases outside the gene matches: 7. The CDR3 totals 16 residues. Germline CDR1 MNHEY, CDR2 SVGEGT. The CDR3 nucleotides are TGTGCCAGCAGTTACTCCTGGCGGGGGATTAACAATGAGCAGTTCTTC. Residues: CASSYSWRGINNEQFF.

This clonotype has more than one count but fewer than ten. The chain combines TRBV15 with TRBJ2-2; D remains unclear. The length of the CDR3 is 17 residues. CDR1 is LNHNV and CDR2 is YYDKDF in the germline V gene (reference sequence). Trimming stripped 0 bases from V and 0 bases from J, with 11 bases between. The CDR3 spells CATSRDQPRSNTGELFF. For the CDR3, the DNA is TGTGCCACCAGCAGAGATCAGCCACGGTCGAACACCGGGGAGCTGTTTTTT. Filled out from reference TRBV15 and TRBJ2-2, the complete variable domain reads DAMVIQNPRYQVTQFGKPVTLSCSQTLNHNVMYWYQQKSSQAPKLLFHYYDKDFNNEADTPDNFQSRRPNTSFCFLDIRSPGLGDTAMYLCATSRDQPRSNTGELFFGEGSRLTVL.

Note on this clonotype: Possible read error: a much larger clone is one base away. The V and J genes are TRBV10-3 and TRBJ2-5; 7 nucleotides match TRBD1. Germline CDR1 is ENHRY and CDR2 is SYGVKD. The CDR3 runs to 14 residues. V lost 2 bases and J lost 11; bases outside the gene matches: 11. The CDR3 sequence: CAISERTGRNEQYF. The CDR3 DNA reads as TGTGCCATCAGTGAGAGGACAGGAAGGAATGAGCAGTACTTC.

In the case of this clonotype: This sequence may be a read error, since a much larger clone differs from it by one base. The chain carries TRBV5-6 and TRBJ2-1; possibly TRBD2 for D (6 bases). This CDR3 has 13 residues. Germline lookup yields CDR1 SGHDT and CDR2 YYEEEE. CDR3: CTSSLRRDREQFF. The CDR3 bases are TGTACCAGCAGCTTAAGGAGGGATAGGGAGCAGTTCTTC. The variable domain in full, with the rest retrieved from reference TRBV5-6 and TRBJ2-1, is DAGVTQSPTHLIKTRGQQVTLRCSPKSGHDTVSWYQQALGQGPQFIFQYYEEEERQRGNFPDRFSGHQFPNYSSELNVNALLLGDSALYLCTSSLRRDREQFFGPGTRLTVL.

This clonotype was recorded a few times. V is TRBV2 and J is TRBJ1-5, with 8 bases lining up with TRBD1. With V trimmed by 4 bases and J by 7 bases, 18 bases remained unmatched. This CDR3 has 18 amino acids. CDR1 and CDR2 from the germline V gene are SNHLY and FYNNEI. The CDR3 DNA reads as TGTGCCAGCAGTGTCCTTAGACACGAGACAGGGGTGGGACAGCCCCAGCATTTT. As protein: CASSVLRHETGVGQPQHF. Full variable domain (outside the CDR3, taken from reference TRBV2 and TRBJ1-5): EPEVTQTPSHQVTQMGQEVILRCVPISNHLYFYWYRQILGQKVEFLVSFYNNEISEKSEIFDDQFSVERPDGSNFTLKIRSTKLEDSAMYFCASSVLRHETGVGQPQHFGDGTRLSIL.

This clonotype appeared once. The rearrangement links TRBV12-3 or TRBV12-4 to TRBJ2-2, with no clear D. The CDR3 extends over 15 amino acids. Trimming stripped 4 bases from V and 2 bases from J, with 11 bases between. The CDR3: CASSSTAKNTGELFF. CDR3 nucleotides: TGTGCCAGCAGTTCTACAGCGAAAAACACCGGGGAGCTGTTTTTT.

The CDR3 protein is CASSPRDFSDTQYF. CDR3 nucleotides: TGTGCCAGCAGCCCAAGGGACTTTTCAGATACGCAGTATTTT. The rearrangement joins TRBV7-9 to TRBJ2-3; D perhaps matches TRBD2 (6 bases). This CDR3 contains 14 residues. Trimming took off 5 bases at V and 4 bases at J, with 13 bases between the two ends. Germline CDR1 reads SEHNR; CDR2 reads FQNEAQ (reference sequence).

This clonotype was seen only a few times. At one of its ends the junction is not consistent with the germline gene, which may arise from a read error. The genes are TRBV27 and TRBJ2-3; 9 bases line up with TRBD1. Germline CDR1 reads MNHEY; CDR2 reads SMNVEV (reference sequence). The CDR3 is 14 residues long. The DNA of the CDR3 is TGTGCCGGGTCCACCAACAGGGGGCCAGATACGCGGTATTTT. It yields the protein CAGSTNRGPDTRYF.

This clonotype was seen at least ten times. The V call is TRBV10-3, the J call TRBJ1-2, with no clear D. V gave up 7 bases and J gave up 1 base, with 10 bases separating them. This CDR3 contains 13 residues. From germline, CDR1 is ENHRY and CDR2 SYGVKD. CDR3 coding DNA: TGTGCCATCACCGGGCAGATTAACTATGGCTACACCTTC. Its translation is CAITGQINYGYTF.

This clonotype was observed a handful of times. The CDR3 DNA sequence: TGTGCCAGCAGTTTCCCGACAGGGGCCAATCAGCCCCAGCATTTT. Encoded protein: CASSFPTGANQPQHF. The V gene is TRBV28, the J gene TRBJ1-5, with TRBD1 identical over 8 bases. This CDR3 is 15 amino acids long. Germline CDR1 reads MDHEN; CDR2 reads SYDVKM. Trimming cost V 3 bases and J 3 bases; bases outside gene matches: 4.

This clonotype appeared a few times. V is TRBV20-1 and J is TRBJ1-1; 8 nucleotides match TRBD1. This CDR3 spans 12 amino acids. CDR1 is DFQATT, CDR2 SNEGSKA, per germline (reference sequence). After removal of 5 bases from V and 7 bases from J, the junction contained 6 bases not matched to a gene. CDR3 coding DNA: TGCAGTGCTGGGCAGGGGGCGGGTGAAGCTTTCTTT. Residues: CSAGQGAGEAFF.